Sequencing of this T cell receptor (beta chain) was carried out in a study of identical twins. Trimming cost V 5 bases and J 4 bases, with 22 bases left between them. Germline V gene sequence: CDR1 DFQATT, CDR2 SNEGSKA (reference sequence). The CDR3 covers 16 residues. There are a few counts of this clonotype. Through template switching, a universal primer site was introduced, and the cDNA contained unique molecular identifiers. MiXCR, run by TCRdb on the 5' RACE reads, gives a single entry per CDR3 protein. The table has more than 650,000 distinct CDR3 sequences, 5.5% to 6.5% seen once. The sequence was obtained from a man aged 18 to 29 in good health. Sequenced: naive T cells sorted from blood. This chain links TRBV20-1 with TRBJ2-3, with D perhaps TRBD2 (6 bases). The CDR3 bases are TGCAGTGCTCTCCCGGAGGGCCGGGGTCGGGCAGATACGCAGTATTTT. Its translation: CSALPEGRGRADTQYF.